These 14 T cell receptor beta chains share one sample of origin, sequenced in a study of cytomegalovirus exposure and HLA in healthy donors. Both 60 Vbeta primers and 13 Jbeta primers went into the PCR. Clones were sequenced by immunoSEQ multiplex PCR, and TCRdb holds only the in-frame ones, with some missing. Of fewer than 200,000 clones in the sample, around 80% were seen once. The sample was PBMCs. These receptors were taken from a woman aged 40 to 49 in good health and CMV-seronegative.

CDR3 residues: CASSLYGPNQPQHF. DNA for the CDR3: TGTGCCAGCAGCTTGTATGGGCCGAATCAGCCCCAGCATTTT. V is TRBV5-5 and J is TRBJ1-5; unclear D gene. The CDR3 is 14 residues long. Trimming cost V 1 base and J 4 bases, with 9 bases left between them. Looked up from germline, CDR1 is SGHKS and CDR2 is YYEKEE (reference sequence).

This chain connects TRBV27 to TRBJ1-2; 9 nucleotides line up with TRBD1. Germline values: CDR1 MNHEY, CDR2 SMNVEV (reference sequence). CDR3 length: 15 residues. The V and J ends lost 3 bases and 8 bases, in that order; junction bases with no gene match: 10. The CDR3 coding sequence is TGTGCCAGCAGTTTCAACCCTAACAGGGGGCAAGGCTACACCTTC. Translation: CASSFNPNRGQGYTF.

This clone was seen a few times. The chain recombines TRBV4-3 with TRBJ1-1, with D unclear. Germline V gene data show CDR1 as LGHNA and CDR2 as YSLEER. V lost 0 bases, J lost 1 base, and 9 bases lay in between. The CDR3 sequence is 15 residues long. The DNA for the CDR3 is TGCGCCAGCAGCCAAGATAGAGGAGAGAACACTGAAGCTTTCTTT. Residues: CASSQDRGENTEAFF.

The chain has TRBV5-1 and TRBJ2-4; 10 nucleotides match TRBD2. Germline assignment: CDR1 SGHRS and CDR2 YFSETQ. Unmatched junction bases numbered 11, after V lost 4 bases and J lost 13 bases. There are 14 residues in the CDR3. CDR3 sequence: CASSTAVSGGAQYF. In DNA form, the CDR3 reads TGCGCCAGCAGCACGGCCGTGAGCGGGGGGGCCCAGTACTTC.

This clone was seen a few times. The chain combines TRBV5-1 with TRBJ1-6; 9 nucleotides match TRBD1. Looked up from germline, CDR1 is SGHRS and CDR2 is YFSETQ. The CDR3 contains 15 residues. Unmatched junction bases numbered 12, after V lost 7 bases and J lost 10 bases. DNA for the CDR3: TGCGCCAGCGGGCTATCCGGGACAGGGTCCTCACCCCTCCACTTT. It codes for CASGLSGTGSSPLHF.

The chain uses TRBV5-1 and TRBJ2-3; no reliable D call. Germline CDR1 reads SGHRS; CDR2 reads YFSETQ. This CDR3 is built from 15 residues. V lost 0 bases, J lost 0 bases, and 8 bases lay in between. CDR3 amino acids: CASSLVRISTDTQYF. CDR3 DNA: TGCGCCAGCAGCTTGGTCAGAATTAGCACAGATACGCAGTATTTT.

The V gene is TRBV29-1, the J gene TRBJ1-1; D remains unclear. The CDR3 loop spans 12 amino acids. Germline lookup yields CDR1 SQVTM and CDR2 ANQGSEA. Trimming pared 4 bases from V and 5 bases from J, leaving 11 bases between. CDR3 sequence reads: CSVVRGETEAFF. The DNA of the CDR3 is TGCAGCGTTGTGCGGGGTGAAACTGAAGCTTTCTTT.

The chain combines TRBV19 with TRBJ2-1; 9 positions match TRBD2. This CDR3 has 19 residues. CDR1 is LNHDA, CDR2 SQIVND, per germline (reference sequence). With 3 bases clipped from V and 0 bases from J, the junction kept 12 bases outside the gene matches. CDR3 amino acids: CASSIAVLAGVSSYNEQFF. CDR3 DNA: TGTGCCAGTAGTATCGCCGTTTTAGCGGGAGTGAGCTCCTACAATGAGCAGTTCTTC.

The genes are TRBV14 and TRBJ2-7, with unresolved D. Germline V gene sequence: CDR1 SGHDN, CDR2 FVKESK. The V and J ends lost 5 bases and 1 base respectively, with 9 bases between them. The CDR3 is 13 residues long. CDR3 sequence: CASSDLSSYEQYF. The CDR3 DNA follows: TGTGCCAGCAGCGACTTAAGTTCCTACGAGCAGTACTTC.

The gene calls are TRBV27 and TRBJ2-4; TRBD1 aligns across 9 bases. CDR3 size: 17 residues. V lost 5 bases and J lost 4; bases outside the gene matches: 12. Germline-derived CDR1 and CDR2 are MNHEY and SMNVEV (reference sequence). The CDR3: CASSPGQGKNLKNIQYF. CDR3 nucleotides: TGTGCCAGCAGTCCGGGACAGGGCAAGAATTTAAAAAACATTCAGTACTTC.

The chain joins TRBV25-1 to TRBJ1-2; TRBD1 matches at 10 bases. V lost 4 bases, J lost 5 bases, and 7 bases stayed unmatched. Germline V gives CDR1 MGHDK, CDR2 SYGVNS. There are 15 residues in the CDR3. The CDR3 sequence: CASSAGDRGIYGYTF. The CDR3 coding sequence is TGTGCCAGCAGTGCCGGGGACAGGGGTATATATGGCTACACCTTC.

This chain links TRBV29-1 with TRBJ2-1; D unresolved. V lost 6 bases, J lost 0 bases, and 15 bases lay in between. The length of the CDR3 is 15 residues. Looked up from germline, CDR1 is SQVTM and CDR2 is ANQGSEA. CDR3 in DNA: TGCAGCGTGAGTCCCGGCGGTAGCTCCTACAATGAGCAGTTCTTC. This translates into CSVSPGGSSYNEQFF.

This clone has only one observation. The chain joins TRBV10-3 to TRBJ2-2; TRBD2 might be the D (6 bases). Germline lookup yields CDR1 ENHRY and CDR2 SYGVKD. V dropped 7 bases and J dropped 7 bases, with 7 bases sitting between them. CDR3 length equals 11 residues. The CDR3 spells CAIKGLGELFF. The DNA for the CDR3 is TGTGCCATCAAGGGACTCGGGGAGCTGTTTTTT.

This chain connects TRBV27 to TRBJ2-1, with TRBD2 identical over 12 bases. This CDR3 region has 16 residues. V lost 5 bases and J lost 2; bases outside the gene matches: 4. Per germline, CDR1 MNHEY and CDR2 SMNVEV (reference sequence). In nucleotides, the CDR3 is TGTGCCAGCAGTGGACTAGCGGGACTCACCTACAATGAGCAGTTCTTC. Protein sequence: CASSGLAGLTYNEQFF.